These 13 T cell receptor beta chains originate from one sample sequenced in a study of OX40 agonist ivuxolimab in advanced cancers. Library creation used the immunoSEQ multiplex PCR assay. Here the immuneACCESS table is served through TCRdb, limited to in-frame sequences with V and J called. Missing clones are a known gap in these copies; in checked studies unresolved V genes cover under half, and the rest lacks a known reason. The sample data list around 16,000 clones, and roughly four fifths of these were observed just once. The ten largest clones capture around 72% of the sample. The sample in question was CD4+ or CD8+ T cells sorted from blood, obtained in a trial of the OX40 agonist ivuxolimab. These TCRs come from an adult with an advanced solid tumor such as melanoma, head and neck, liver or kidney cancer.

Points on this clone: Other DNA sequences within the sample encode an identical CDR3. The chain is built from TRBV9 and TRBJ1-2; perhaps TRBD1 as D (5 bases). This CDR3 contains 13 residues. The germline V and J ends were trimmed by 0 bases and 3 bases, with 6 bases remaining between them. Germline V gives CDR1 SGDLS, CDR2 YYNGEE. Here the CDR3 DNA reads TGTGCCAGCAGCGTAGGGGGGGACTATGGCTACACCTTC. Protein sequence: CASSVGGDYGYTF.

This sequence joins TRBV19 and TRBJ1-1, with D perhaps TRBD1 (5 bases). Germline loops: CDR1 LNHDA, CDR2 SQIVND (reference sequence). There are 15 residues in the CDR3. V was shortened by 6 bases and J by 1 base, with 15 bases between the two germline ends. The CDR3 DNA follows: TGTGCCAGTAGCCCGTACCCGGGACCGAACACTGAAGCTTTCTTT. Protein: CASSPYPGPNTEAFF.

This chain joins TRBV5-1 and TRBJ2-1; D possibly corresponds to TRBD2 (5 bases). This CDR3 is 16 amino acids long. V dropped 1 base and J dropped 4 bases, with 15 bases sitting between them. CDR1 is SGHRS, CDR2 YFSETQ, per germline. Written as DNA, the CDR3 is TGCGCCAGCAGCTTGAACCCGGAGGATCTATACAATGAGCAGTTCTTC. This sequence encodes CASSLNPEDLYNEQFF.

V and J are TRBV27 and TRBJ1-5, with TRBD1 matching over 7 bases. V shed 0 bases and J 1 base; nucleotides not matched to a gene: 0. The CDR3 has 15 amino acids. CDR1 is MNHEY, CDR2 SMNVEV, per germline (reference sequence). CDR3 sequence: CASSLSTGSNQPQHF. The CDR3 nucleotides read TGTGCCAGCAGTTTATCGACAGGGAGCAATCAGCCCCAGCATTTT.

The V gene is TRBV27, the J gene TRBJ1-2; D is uncertain. V was cut by 0 bases and J by 4 bases, with 6 bases left in between. CDR3 size: 13 residues. Germline V gene sequence: CDR1 MNHEY, CDR2 SMNVEV (reference sequence). The CDR3 bases are TGTGCCAGCAGTTTATCCCTCGCCTATGGCTACACCTTC. As protein: CASSLSLAYGYTF.

V usage is TRBV9 and J usage is TRBJ2-2; weak D call: TRBD2 (5 bases). Germline CDR1 and CDR2: SGDLS and YYNGEE. The CDR3 has 16 residues. The germline V and J ends were trimmed by 0 bases and 4 bases, with 13 bases remaining between them. The CDR3 DNA follows: TGTGCCAGCAGCGTAGTTGGTACGGGGTTCACCGGGGAGCTGTTTTTT. This gives the protein CASSVVGTGFTGELFF.

This sequence joins TRBV4-3 and TRBJ1-1, with a weak D call TRBD1 (5 bases). The V gene lost 0 bases and the J gene lost 6 bases, with 11 bases spanning the gap. CDR1 and CDR2 (germline): LGHNA, YSLEER. The CDR3 runs 14 residues. Here the CDR3 reads CASSQEWGESEAFF. For the CDR3, the DNA is TGCGCCAGCAGCCAAGAGTGGGGGGAGTCTGAAGCTTTCTTT.

The rearrangement uses TRBV6-1 and TRBJ2-7, with 8 bases aligning to TRBD2. The CDR3 covers 14 residues. V dropped 0 bases and J dropped 3; count of bases not matched to a gene: 1. CDR1 is MNHNS and CDR2 is SASEGT in the germline V gene. The chain's CDR3 is CASSEAAGGYEQYF. The DNA for the CDR3 is TGTGCCAGCAGTGAAGCTGCGGGGGGCTACGAGCAGTACTTC.

The chain recombines TRBV27 with TRBJ2-1; D is ambiguous. The CDR3 loop spans 16 amino acids. Germline CDR1 and CDR2: MNHEY and SMNVEV (reference sequence). Trimming removed 0 bases from V and 6 bases from J, with 15 bases in between. CDR3 in DNA: TGTGCCAGCAGTTTATCCCCCGGTGGCGTCCTCAATGAGCAGTTCTTC. This translates into CASSLSPGGVLNEQFF.

The V and J genes are TRBV27 and TRBJ2-6, with D uncertain. The CDR3 sequence is 15 residues long. CDR1 is MNHEY, CDR2 SMNVEV, per germline (reference sequence). Trimming left V 3 bases short and J 4 bases short, with 10 bases between. Here the CDR3 DNA reads TGTGCCAGCAGTTTTGGTATTTTAGGGGCCAACGTCCTGACTTTC. Translating it yields CASSFGILGANVLTF.

The rearrangement uses TRBV5-1 and TRBJ2-1; possible D gene TRBD2, 6 bases. This CDR3 region has 15 residues. Trimming removed 4 bases at V and 4 bases at J, with 15 bases between. Per the germline V gene, CDR1 is SGHRS and CDR2 is YFSETQ. DNA for the CDR3: TGCGCCAGCAGCCCAACGGGACTCGTTTACAATGAGCAGTTCTTC. Its translation: CASSPTGLVYNEQFF.

The J gene is TRBJ2-7, the V gene TRBV9, with TRBD1 matching 8 bases. The CDR3 is made up of 14 amino acids. Germline V CDR1 and CDR2: SGDLS, YYNGEE. The ends lost 3 bases at V and 2 bases at J; junction bases unmatched: 4. The CDR3 reads CASSAGTGTYEQYF. The CDR3 nucleotides are TGTGCCAGCAGCGCCGGGACAGGAACCTACGAGCAGTACTTC.

The J gene is TRBJ2-1, the V gene TRBV7-9; D gene ambiguous. V lost 7 bases and J 0 bases, leaving 10 bases between the germline ends. The germline V gene has CDR1 SEHNR and CDR2 FQNEAQ (reference sequence). The CDR3 has 14 amino acids. The CDR3 region has the DNA TGTGCCAGCACGCCGATAAGCTCCTACAATGAGCAGTTCTTC. Encoded protein: CASTPISSYNEQFF. Based on the CDR3 plus reference TRBV7-9 and TRBJ2-1, the full variable domain is DTGVSQNPRHKITKRGQNVTFRCDPISEHNRLYWYRQTLGQGPEFLTYFQNEAQLEKSRLLSDRFSAERPKGSFSTLEIQRTEQGDSAMYLCASTPISSYNEQFFGPGTRLTVL.